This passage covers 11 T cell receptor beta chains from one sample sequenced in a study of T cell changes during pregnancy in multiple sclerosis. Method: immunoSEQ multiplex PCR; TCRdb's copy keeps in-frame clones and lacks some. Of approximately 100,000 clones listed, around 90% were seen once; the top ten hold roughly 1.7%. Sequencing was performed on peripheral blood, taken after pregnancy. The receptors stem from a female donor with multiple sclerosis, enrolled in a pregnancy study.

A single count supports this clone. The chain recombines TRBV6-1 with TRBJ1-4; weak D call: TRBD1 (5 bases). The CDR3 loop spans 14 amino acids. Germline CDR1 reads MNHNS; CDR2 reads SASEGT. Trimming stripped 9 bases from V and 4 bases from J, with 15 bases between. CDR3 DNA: TGTGCCAGTCAAGGAGGGGACGGTAATGAAAAACTGTTTTTT. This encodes CASQGGDGNEKLFF.

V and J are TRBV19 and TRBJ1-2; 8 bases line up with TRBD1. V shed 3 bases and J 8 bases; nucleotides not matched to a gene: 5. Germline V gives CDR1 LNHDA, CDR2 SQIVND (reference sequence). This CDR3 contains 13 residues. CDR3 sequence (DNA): TGTGCCAGTAGTATTTCGGCAGGGGGCGGCTACACCTTC. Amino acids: CASSISAGGGYTF. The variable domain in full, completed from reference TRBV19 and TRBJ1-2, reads DGGITQSPKYLFRKEGQNVTLSCEQNLNHDAMYWYRQDPGQGLRLIYYSQIVNDFQKGDIAEGYSVSREKKESFPLTVTSAQKNPTAFYLCASSISAGGGYTFGSGTRLTVV.

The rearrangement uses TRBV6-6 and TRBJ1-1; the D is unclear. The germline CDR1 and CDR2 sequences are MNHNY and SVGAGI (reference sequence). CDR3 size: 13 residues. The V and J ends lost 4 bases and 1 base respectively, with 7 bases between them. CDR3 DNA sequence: TGTGCCAGCAGTTTTAGACAGAACACTGAAGCTTTCTTT. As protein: CASSFRQNTEAFF.

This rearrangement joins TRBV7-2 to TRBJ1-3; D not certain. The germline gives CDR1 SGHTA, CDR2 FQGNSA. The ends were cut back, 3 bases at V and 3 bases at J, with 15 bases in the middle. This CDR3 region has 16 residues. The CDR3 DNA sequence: TGTGCCAGCAGCTTTCCCGGATGGGGAGGTGGAAACACCATATATTTT. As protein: CASSFPGWGGGNTIYF. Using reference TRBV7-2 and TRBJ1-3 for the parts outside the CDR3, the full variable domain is GAGVSQSPSNKVTEKGKDVELRCDPISGHTALYWYRQSLGQGLEFLIYFQGNSAPDKSGLPSDRFSAERTGGSVSTLTIQRTQQEDSAVYLCASSFPGWGGGNTIYFGEGSWLTVV.

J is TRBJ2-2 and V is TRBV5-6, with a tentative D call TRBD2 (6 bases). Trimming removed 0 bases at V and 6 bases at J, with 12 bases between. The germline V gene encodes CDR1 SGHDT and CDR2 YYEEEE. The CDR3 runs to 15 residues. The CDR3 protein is CASSLVGPGAGELFF. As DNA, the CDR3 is TGTGCCAGCAGCTTGGTGGGACCGGGAGCCGGGGAGCTGTTTTTT.

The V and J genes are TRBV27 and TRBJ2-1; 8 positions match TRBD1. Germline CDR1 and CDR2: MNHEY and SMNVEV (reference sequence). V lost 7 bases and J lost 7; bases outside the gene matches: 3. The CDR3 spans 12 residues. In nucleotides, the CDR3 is TGTGCCAGCAACCGACAGGGGAATGAGCAGTTCTTC. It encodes CASNRQGNEQFF.

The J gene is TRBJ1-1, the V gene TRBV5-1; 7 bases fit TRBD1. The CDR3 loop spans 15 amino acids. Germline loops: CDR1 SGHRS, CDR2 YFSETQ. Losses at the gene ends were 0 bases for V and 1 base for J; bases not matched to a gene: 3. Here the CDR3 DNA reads TGCGCCAGCAGCTTGGACGGGACAGCGAACACTGAAGCTTTCTTT. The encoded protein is CASSLDGTANTEAFF.

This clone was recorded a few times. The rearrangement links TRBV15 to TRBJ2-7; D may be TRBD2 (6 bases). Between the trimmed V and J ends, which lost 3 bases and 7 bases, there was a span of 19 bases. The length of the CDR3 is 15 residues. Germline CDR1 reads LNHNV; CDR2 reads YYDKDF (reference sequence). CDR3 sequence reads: CATSSFSGGSEEQYF. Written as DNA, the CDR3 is TGTGCCACCAGCAGCTTTAGCGGAGGGTCGGAGGAGCAGTACTTC.

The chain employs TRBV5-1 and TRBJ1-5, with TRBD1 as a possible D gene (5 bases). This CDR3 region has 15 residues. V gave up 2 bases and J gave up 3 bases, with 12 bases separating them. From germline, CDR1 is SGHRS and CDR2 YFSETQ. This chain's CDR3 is CASSLGVGHNQPQHF. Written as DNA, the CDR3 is TGCGCCAGCAGCTTAGGGGTGGGTCACAATCAGCCCCAGCATTTT.

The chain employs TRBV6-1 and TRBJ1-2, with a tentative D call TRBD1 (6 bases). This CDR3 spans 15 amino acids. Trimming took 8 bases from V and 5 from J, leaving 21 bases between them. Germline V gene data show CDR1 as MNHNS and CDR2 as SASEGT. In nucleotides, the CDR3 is TGTGCCAGCTCTTTCGGGACATATTCTCCTTATGGCTACACCTTC. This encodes CASSFGTYSPYGYTF.

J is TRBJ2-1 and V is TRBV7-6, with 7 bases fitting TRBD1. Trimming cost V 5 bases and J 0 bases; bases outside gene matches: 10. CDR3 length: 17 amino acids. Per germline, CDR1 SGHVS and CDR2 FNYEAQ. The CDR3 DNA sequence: TGTGCCAGCAGCGCGAGACCGACAGGGATCTCCTACAATGAGCAGTTCTTC. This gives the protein CASSARPTGISYNEQFF.